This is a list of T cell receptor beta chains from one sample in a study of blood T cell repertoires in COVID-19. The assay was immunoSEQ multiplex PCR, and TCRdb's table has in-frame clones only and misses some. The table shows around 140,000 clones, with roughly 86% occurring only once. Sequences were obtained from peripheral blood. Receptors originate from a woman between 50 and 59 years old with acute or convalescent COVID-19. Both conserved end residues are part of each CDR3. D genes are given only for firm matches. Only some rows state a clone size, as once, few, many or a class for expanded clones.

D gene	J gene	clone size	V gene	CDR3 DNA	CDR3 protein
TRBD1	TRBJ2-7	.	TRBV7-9	TGTGCCAGCAGCTACCAGGGGGTTAGCTACGAGCAGTACTTC	CASSYQGVSYEQYF
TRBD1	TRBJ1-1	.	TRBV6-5	TGTGCCAGCAGTCGAACAGGGGGCACTGAAGCTTTCTTT	CASSRTGGTEAFF
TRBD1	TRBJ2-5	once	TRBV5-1	TGCGCCAGCAGCTCTTCCCCAGGGGGATCGGAGACCCAGTACTTC	CASSSSPGGSETQYF
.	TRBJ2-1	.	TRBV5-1	TGCGCCAGCAGCTTGGGGGGGCAGCTGATGTACAATGAGCAGTTCTTC	CASSLGGQLMYNEQFF
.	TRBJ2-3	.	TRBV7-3	TGTGCCAGCAGCTTTTCGGGGGCAGATACGCAGTATTTT	CASSFSGADTQYF
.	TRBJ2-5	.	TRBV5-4	TGTGCCAGCAGCCCGCCCCTAGGAGCGAGGCCAGAGACCCAGTACTTC	CASSPPLGARPETQYF
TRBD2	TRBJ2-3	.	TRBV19	TGTGCCAGTAGTATAGATCGAGCGGGGGGCACCACAGATACGCAGTATTTT	CASSIDRAGGTTDTQYF
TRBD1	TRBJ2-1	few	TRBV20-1	TGCAGTGCTACTGACAGGGGGCGGAGCTCCTACAATGAGCAGTTCTTC	CSATDRGRSSYNEQFF
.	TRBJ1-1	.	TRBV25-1	TGTGCCAGCAGTGAATACGGTAACACTGAAGCTTTCTTT	CASSEYGNTEAFF
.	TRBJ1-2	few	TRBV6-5	TGTGCCAGCAGTTCGCAGGGGAACTATGGCTACACCTTC	CASSSQGNYGYTF
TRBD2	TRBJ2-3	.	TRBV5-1	TGCGCCAGCAGCTCTAGCGGATCCACGGGGGCAGATACGCAGTATTTT	CASSSSGSTGADTQYF
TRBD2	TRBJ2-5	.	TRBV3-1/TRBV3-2	TGTGCCAGCAGCCAACCGACTAGCGGGAGGCAGGAGACCCAGTACTTC	CASSQPTSGRQETQYF
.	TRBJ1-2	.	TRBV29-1	TGCAGCGTTGAAGATCAAGGAGTGAGTGGATGGGGCTACACCTTC	CSVEDQGVSGWGYTF
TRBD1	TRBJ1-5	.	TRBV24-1	TGTGCCACCAGTGACTCGGACAGGGTAGTAGTGGGCAATCAGCCCCAGCATTTT	CATSDSDRVVVGNQPQHF
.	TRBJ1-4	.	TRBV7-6	TGTGCCAGCAGCTTAATGGGCAGGGGCGGTGAAAAACTGTTTTTT	CASSLMGRGGEKLFF
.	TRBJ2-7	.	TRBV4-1	TGCGCCAGCAGCCCGCAACAGGGTAGAATTTGGGAGCAGTACTTC	CASSPQQGRIWEQYF
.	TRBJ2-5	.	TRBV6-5	TGTGCCAGCAGTTACTCTGGACTACAAGAGACCCAGTACTTC	CASSYSGLQETQYF
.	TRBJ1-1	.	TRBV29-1	TGCAGCGTCCCACGTCCGGGTGAAGCTTTCTTT	CSVPRPGEAFF
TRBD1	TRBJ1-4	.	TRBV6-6	TGTGCCAGCAGTTTCCAGGACAGGGCTTTTGAAAAACTGTTTTTT	CASSFQDRAFEKLFF
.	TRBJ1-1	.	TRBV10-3	TGTGCCATCAGTGATTTGCAGGGATCGCGAGCTTTCTTT	CAISDLQGSRAFF
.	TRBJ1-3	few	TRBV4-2	TGTGCCAGCAGCCAAGTGGGCCAGAGCTCTGGAAACACCATATATTTT	CASSQVGQSSGNTIYF
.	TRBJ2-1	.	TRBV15	TGTGCCACCAGCAGAGAGTACCAGCGCTCCTACAATGAGCAGTTCTTC	CATSREYQRSYNEQFF
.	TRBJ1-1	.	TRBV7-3	TGTGCCAGCAGCTTAACACAGGGAAGGAACACTGAAGCTTTCTTT	CASSLTQGRNTEAFF
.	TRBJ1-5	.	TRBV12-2	TGTGCAAGTCGCTCCCTCACACACCAGGGGAATCAGCCCCAGCATTTT	CASRSLTHQGNQPQHF
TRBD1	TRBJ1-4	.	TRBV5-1	TGCGCCAGCAGCCCGGAGGGACAGGTTTACGAAAAACTGTTTTTT	CASSPEGQVYEKLFF
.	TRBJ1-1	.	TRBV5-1	TGCGCCAGCAGCTTGGGGCGCGGGATGAACACTGAAGCTTTCTTT	CASSLGRGMNTEAFF
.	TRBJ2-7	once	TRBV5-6	TGTGCCAGCAGCTTGGGATCAGGAGGCGAGCAGTACTTC	CASSLGSGGEQYF
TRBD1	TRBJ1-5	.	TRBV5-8	TGTGCCAGCAGCTTGGAGGACAGGATCACGCCCCAGCATTTT	CASSLEDRITPQHF
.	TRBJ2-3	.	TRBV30	TGTGCCTGGAGTAGGGCAGGGTCGAGCACAGATACGCAGTATTTT	CAWSRAGSSTDTQYF
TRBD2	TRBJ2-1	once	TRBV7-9	TGTGCCAGCGGGACTACCAACAATGAGCAGTTCTTC	CASGTTNNEQFF
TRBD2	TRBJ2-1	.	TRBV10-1	TGCGCCACCCAACCCGGACTAGCGGGGAGGAATGAGCAGTTCTTC	CATQPGLAGRNEQFF
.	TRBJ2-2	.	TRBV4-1	TGCGCCAGCAGCCAAGACAGGGCCAGCACCGGGGAGCTGTTTTTT	CASSQDRASTGELFF
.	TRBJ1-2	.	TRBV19	TGTGCCAGTAGTCCGACCGGGGTCTATGGCTACACCTTC	CASSPTGVYGYTF
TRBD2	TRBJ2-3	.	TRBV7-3	TGTGCCAGCAGCCCACTAGCGGAGAAGGGAGATACGCAGTATTTT	CASSPLAEKGDTQYF
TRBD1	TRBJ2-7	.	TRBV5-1	TGCGCCAGCAGCCCGGGACAGGGTAGCTACGAGCAGTACTTC	CASSPGQGSYEQYF
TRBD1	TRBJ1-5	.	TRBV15	TGTGCCACGAGGAGACAGGGGACAAATCAGCCCCAGCATTTT	CATRRQGTNQPQHF
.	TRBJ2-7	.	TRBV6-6	TGTGCCAGCAGTCGTGGGGACATCCTTTACGAGCAGTACTTC	CASSRGDILYEQYF
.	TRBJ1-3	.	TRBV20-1	TGCAGTGCTAGTGTGGGACAATTATCAGGAAACACCATATATTTT	CSASVGQLSGNTIYF
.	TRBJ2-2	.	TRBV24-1	TGTGCCACCAGTGACCTTTTCCGGGGGAACACCGGGGAGCTGTTTTTT	CATSDLFRGNTGELFF
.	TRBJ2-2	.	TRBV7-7	TGTGCCAGCAGCTGTCGGGAGGGGGAGCTGTTTTTT	CASSCREGELFF
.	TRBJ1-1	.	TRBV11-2	TGTGCCAGCAGCGCAGGACAGTTGAACACTGAAGCTTTCTTT	CASSAGQLNTEAFF
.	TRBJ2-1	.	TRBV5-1	TGCGCCAGCAGCTTGGGACAGTCTCCCTACAATGAGCAGTTCTTC	CASSLGQSPYNEQFF
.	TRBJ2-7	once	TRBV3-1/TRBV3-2	TGTGCCAGCAGCCAAGTGCCAGCGGTTACCTACGAGCAGTACTTC	CASSQVPAVTYEQYF
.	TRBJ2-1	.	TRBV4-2	TGTGCCAGCAGCCAAGATAGGGGGCAAGCGGGAGAGGATGAGCAGTTCTTC	CASSQDRGQAGEDEQFF
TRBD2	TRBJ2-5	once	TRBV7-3	TGTGCCAGCAGTCCTGGGACTAGCGGGCCTCAAGAGACCCAGTACTTC	CASSPGTSGPQETQYF
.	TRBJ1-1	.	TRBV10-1	TGCGCCAGCAGTGCCACAGGGTGGAACACTGAAGCTTTCTTT	CASSATGWNTEAFF
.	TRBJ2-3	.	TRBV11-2	TGTGCCAGCAGCTTATTAGCTAGCACAGATACGCAGTATTTT	CASSLLASTDTQYF
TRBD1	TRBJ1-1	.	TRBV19	TGTGCCAGTAGTATGGACAGGGACGCCACTGAAGCTTTCTTT	CASSMDRDATEAFF
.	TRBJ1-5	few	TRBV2	TGTGCCAGCAGTGAACAGGGCGGAGGCAATCAGCCCCAGCATTTT	CASSEQGGGNQPQHF
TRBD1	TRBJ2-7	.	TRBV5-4	TGTGCCAGCAGCTCGGGGGGACAGGGGATTTTCGAGCAGTACTTC	CASSSGGQGIFEQYF
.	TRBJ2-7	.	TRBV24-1	TGTGCCACCAGTGATTTCGGGACACCTTACGAGCAGTACTTC	CATSDFGTPYEQYF
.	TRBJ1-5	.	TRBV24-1	TGTGCCACCGGGACATATAGCAATCAGCCCCAGCATTTT	CATGTYSNQPQHF
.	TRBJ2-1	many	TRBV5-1	TGCGCCAGCAGCTTGGCCCCCGGTGATGAGCGCACACGTGAGCAGTTCTTC	CASSLAPGDERTREQFF
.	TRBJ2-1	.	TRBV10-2	TGCGCCAGCAGTGAGTCGGTAGGAGGGTACAATGAGCAGTTCTTC	CASSESVGGYNEQFF
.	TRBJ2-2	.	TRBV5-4	TGTGCCAGCAGCTGGGGACTGAACACCGGGGAGCTGTTTTTT	CASSWGLNTGELFF
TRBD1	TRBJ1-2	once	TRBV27	TGTGCCAGCAGTAACTGGGACAGGTTGGAATATGGCTACACCTTC	CASSNWDRLEYGYTF
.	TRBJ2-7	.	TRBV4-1	TGCGCCAGCAGCCAAGCACAGCCTGGGTACGAGCAGTACTTC	CASSQAQPGYEQYF
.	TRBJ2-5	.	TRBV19	TGTGCCAGTAGAGCTAGAGCCCAAGAGACCCAGTACTTC	CASRARAQETQYF
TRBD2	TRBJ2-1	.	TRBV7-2	TGTGCCAGCAGCTTAGTAGGACTAGTGGACGGGCAGTTCTTC	CASSLVGLVDGQFF